The text below deals with one TCR beta chain. This sample is part of a study of CD8 T cells in Susac syndrome. RNA, at about 0.5 to 1 ug, was reverse transcribed with random hexamers. TCRdb reprocessed the immunoSEQ multiplex PCR reads with MiXCR, giving one entry per CDR3 protein. Found here are over 150,000 distinct CDR3 sequences, 85% to 95% of them singletons; the top ten hold around 0.1%. The CDR3 is made up of 15 amino acids. Negative isolation yielded the CD8+ and CD4+ T cells, while FACS enriched the TEMRA cells. The chain links TRBV21-1 to TRBJ2-2; the table's D call, TRBD1, was not checked against the DNA. TRBV21-1 is a pseudogene. Sequencing was performed on CD4+ T cells from PBMCs. The TCR sequence derives from a human donor with multiple sclerosis. In DNA, the CDR3 is TGTGCCAGCAGCCTCCTACAGGGACAGACCGGGGAGCTGTTTTTT. Translated, it gives CASSLLQGQTGELFF.